Presented here are 31 T cell receptor beta chains from one specimen sequenced in a study of T cell changes during pregnancy in multiple sclerosis. Method: immunoSEQ multiplex PCR; TCRdb's copy keeps in-frame clones and lacks some. There are approximately 72,000 clones in the sample; around nine tenths occur only once, and 1.5% to 2% lies in the top ten. Specimen: peripheral blood, collected in the first trimester of pregnancy. Receptors originate from a female donor in good health, enrolled as a control in a pregnancy study.

In its sample, this clone was seen once. This rearrangement joins TRBV5-6 to TRBJ2-5, with TRBD2 matching over 9 bases. J lost 3 bases, V lost 4 bases, and 10 bases had no gene match. The CDR3 is 16 amino acids. Per germline, CDR1 SGHDT and CDR2 YYEEEE. In DNA, the CDR3 is TGTGCCAGCAGCATCATAGCGGGAGTCGGAAAAGAGACCCAGTACTTC. Translation gives CASSIIAGVGKETQYF.

V gene TRBV7-2 combines with J gene TRBJ2-7; no definite D call. The V end was cut by 5 bases, the J end by 1 base, with 12 bases between. There are 14 residues in the CDR3. Per germline, CDR1 SGHTA and CDR2 FQGNSA. The CDR3 loop is CASSPVHGSYEQYF. The CDR3, as DNA: TGTGCCAGCAGCCCCGTGCACGGTTCCTACGAGCAGTACTTC.

The V and J genes are TRBV6-5 and TRBJ2-7; 7 bases are a match to TRBD1. The V gene's germline CDR1 is MNHEY and CDR2 SVGAGI. The V and J ends lost 0 bases and 12 bases, in that order; junction bases with no gene match: 2. The CDR3 runs 11 residues. CDR3 region: CASSYSGGTYF. The DNA of the CDR3 is TGTGCCAGCAGTTACTCAGGGGGCACGTACTTC.

The chain is built from TRBV6-5 and TRBJ2-5; TRBD1 aligns across 10 bases. The CDR3 is 13 residues long. Germline assignment: CDR1 MNHEY and CDR2 SVGAGI. The trim removed 6 bases at V and 5 bases at J, leaving 3 bases unmatched. In nucleotides, the CDR3 is TGTGCCAGCAGGGGGACAGGGGATGAGACCCAGTACTTC. The encoded protein is CASRGTGDETQYF.

The rearrangement joins TRBV5-1 to TRBJ1-1; TRBD1 might be the D (6 bases). Trimming took off 0 bases at V and 10 bases at J, with 13 bases between the two ends. Germline assignment: CDR1 SGHRS and CDR2 YFSETQ. The CDR3 has 13 amino acids. Here the CDR3 DNA reads TGCGCCAGCAGCTTGGCAGGGGACGAGGGAGCTTTCTTT. Protein: CASSLAGDEGAFF.

The chain recombines TRBV28 with TRBJ2-1; 7 nucleotides align to TRBD2. The CDR3 runs 15 residues. Per the germline V gene, CDR1 is MDHEN and CDR2 is SYDVKM. With 7 bases clipped from V and 5 bases from J, the junction kept 11 bases outside the gene matches. CDR3 in amino acids: CASTPQEGGNNEQFF. The DNA for the CDR3 is TGTGCCAGCACTCCTCAAGAGGGAGGGAACAATGAGCAGTTCTTC.

The chain couples TRBV7-9 to TRBJ1-4; no clear D. CDR1 and CDR2 from the germline V gene are SEHNR and FQNEAQ (reference sequence). V was clipped by 5 bases and J by 7 bases, with 5 bases between them. This CDR3 has 11 residues. CDR3 amino acids: CASSAGEKLFF. As DNA, the CDR3 is TGTGCCAGCAGCGCGGGTGAAAAACTGTTTTTT.

V usage is TRBV28 and J usage is TRBJ2-2; TRBD2 agrees at 13 bases. CDR1 and CDR2 (germline): MDHEN, SYDVKM. The J segment lost 1 base and the V segment lost 2 bases, leaving 4 bases of the junction unmatched. The CDR3 is made up of 18 amino acids. CDR3 sequence (DNA): TGTGCCAGCAGTTTAGGACTAGCGGGAGCCAGGAACACCGGGGAGCTGTTTTTT. Amino acid sequence: CASSLGLAGARNTGELFF.

The V call is TRBV5-1, the J call TRBJ2-7, with 8 bases that match TRBD2. Trimming removed 5 bases from V and 3 bases from J; junction bases left unmatched: 10. Per germline, CDR1 SGHRS and CDR2 YFSETQ. This CDR3 comprises 15 residues. The CDR3 protein is CASSFHDSGIYEQYF. The CDR3, as DNA: TGCGCCAGCAGTTTCCATGATAGCGGGATCTACGAGCAGTACTTC.

The CDR3 loop reads CASSPTPGTVNYEQYF. For the CDR3, the DNA is TGTGCCAGCAGCCCGACCCCCGGGACAGTGAACTACGAGCAGTACTTC. V is TRBV7-2 and J is TRBJ2-7; TRBD1 agrees at 7 bases. V trimming: 5 bases; J trimming: 3 bases; junction bases outside the gene matches: 13. The germline V gene encodes CDR1 SGHTA and CDR2 FQGNSA. The CDR3 spans 16 residues.

V usage is TRBV7-7 and J usage is TRBJ2-7, with no clear D. The CDR3 totals 13 residues. CDR1 SSHAT and CDR2 FNYEAQ come from the germline V gene (reference sequence). The V and J ends lost 1 base and 1 base respectively, with 5 bases between them. CDR3 coding DNA: TGTGCCAGCAGCTTAGGCAGATCCTACGAGCAGTACTTC. This encodes CASSLGRSYEQYF.

The J gene is TRBJ2-7, the V gene TRBV2; 7 nucleotides line up with TRBD1. Germline V gives CDR1 SNHLY, CDR2 FYNNEI. The CDR3 has 14 amino acids. Germline trimming cut 6 bases from V and 2 bases from J; bases unmatched to any gene: 7. The CDR3 coding sequence is TGTGCCAGCAGGGGCGGACAGGAGGCCTACGAGCAGTACTTC. Translating it yields CASRGGQEAYEQYF.

The chain has TRBV6-4 and TRBJ2-1, with 9 bases fitting TRBD2. Germline CDR1 MRHNA, CDR2 SNTAGT. CDR3 size: 14 residues. V lost 8 bases to trimming and J lost 5 bases; unmatched junction nucleotides: 7. CDR3 bases: TGTGCCAGCCCCAATCGACTAGCGGACAATGAGCAGTTCTTC. Translated: CASPNRLADNEQFF.

The chain employs TRBV6-5 and TRBJ2-6; D is ambiguous. From germline, CDR1 is MNHEY and CDR2 SVGAGI. V was trimmed by 6 bases and J by 0 bases, leaving 12 bases between them. CDR3 length: 16 amino acids. The DNA for the CDR3 is TGTGCCAGCAGGTACGACGGGTTCTCTGGGGCCAACGTCCTGACTTTC. Residues: CASRYDGFSGANVLTF.

This chain uses TRBV4-2 with TRBJ2-7; the match to TRBD2 covers 12 bases. CDR1 and CDR2 (germline): LGHNA, YNFKEQ. V shed 1 base, J shed 2 bases, and the junction held 3 bases outside the gene matches. The CDR3 is 16 residues long. The CDR3 DNA reads as TGTGCCAGCAGCCAAGCGCCTAGCGGGAGGGCCTACGAGCAGTACTTC. This sequence encodes CASSQAPSGRAYEQYF.

The chain uses TRBV5-1 and TRBJ1-4; D might be TRBD1 (6 bases). CDR1 SGHRS and CDR2 YFSETQ come from the germline V gene. CDR3 length: 15 amino acids. V was shortened by 2 bases and J by 5 bases, with 13 bases between the two germline ends. CDR3 DNA: TGCGCCAGCAGCTTAAATGCAGGGGAAAATGAAAAACTGTTTTTT. It is translated as CASSLNAGENEKLFF.

The chain uses TRBV6-6 and TRBJ2-1, with D possibly TRBD1 on 5 matching bases. V lost 9 bases, J lost 0 bases, and 15 bases lay in between. The CDR3 loop spans 15 amino acids. CDR1 is MNHNY, CDR2 SVGAGI, per germline (reference sequence). The CDR3 region has the DNA TGTGCCAGTTGTGGGGCTGCAAGCTCCTACAATGAGCAGTTCTTC. Translating gives CASCGAASSYNEQFF.

The chain combines TRBV7-9 with TRBJ1-4, with a possible D match to TRBD1 (6 bases). The germline gives CDR1 SEHNR, CDR2 FQNEAQ (reference sequence). This CDR3 is built from 15 residues. The ends were cut back, 5 bases at V and 0 bases at J, with 10 bases in the middle. CDR3 nucleotide sequence: TGTGCCAGCAGCATCGGACAGACAACTAATGAAAAACTGTTTTTT. This sequence encodes CASSIGQTTNEKLFF.

The rearrangement joins TRBV4-1 to TRBJ2-3; D call uncertain. This CDR3 comprises 13 residues. V gave up 0 bases and J gave up 6 bases, with 7 bases separating them. Looked up from germline, CDR1 is MGHRA and CDR2 is YSYEKL. The CDR3 DNA reads TGCGCCAGCAGCCAAGAGTCGTCGGATACGCAGTATTTT. It codes for CASSQESSDTQYF.

CDR3 coding DNA: TGTGCCAGCGGCCAGGACAGGATTTACGAGCAGTACTTC. Translated: CASGQDRIYEQYF. The rearrangement links TRBV27 to TRBJ2-7; 7 bases map to TRBD1. This CDR3 spans 13 amino acids. The germline CDR1 and CDR2 sequences are MNHEY and SMNVEV (reference sequence). The V gene end was trimmed by 8 bases and the J gene end by 4 bases; junction bases not matched to a gene: 8.

The chain couples TRBV28 to TRBJ2-1, with TRBD2 matching over 15 bases. CDR1 MDHEN and CDR2 SYDVKM come from the germline V gene. This CDR3 is 17 amino acids long. The V gene end was trimmed by 10 bases and the J gene end by 6 bases; junction bases not matched to a gene: 13. CDR3 amino acids: CATRTSGRAEGTNEQFF. Here the CDR3 DNA reads TGTGCCACCAGGACTAGCGGGAGGGCCGAGGGCACCAATGAGCAGTTCTTC.

This rearrangement joins TRBV28 to TRBJ2-2, with D maybe TRBD1 (8 bases). CDR3 length equals 18 residues. Germline CDR1 is MDHEN and CDR2 is SYDVKM. Trimming took 5 bases from V and 3 from J, leaving 22 bases between them. Here the CDR3 DNA reads TGTGCCAGCAGTCCCACCCTGGGGGGGGACAGGTACACCGGGGAGCTGTTTTTT. It yields the protein CASSPTLGGDRYTGELFF.

This clone came up once. DNA for the CDR3: TGTGCCAGCAGCGTAGACCCCCAGGGGGGCTATGGCTACACCTTC. It translates to CASSVDPQGGYGYTF. The J gene is TRBJ1-2, the V gene TRBV9; 7 bases agree with TRBD1. Germline values: CDR1 SGDLS, CDR2 YYNGEE. The V and J ends lost 0 bases and 4 bases, in that order; junction bases with no gene match: 6. The CDR3 loop spans 15 amino acids.

V is TRBV7-2 and J is TRBJ1-2, with D unclear. This CDR3 contains 14 residues. Trimming shortened V by 4 bases and J by 2 bases, and 11 bases separated the two germline ends. Germline CDR1 is SGHTA and CDR2 is FQGNSA. The CDR3 coding sequence is TGTGCCAGCAGCTCAGGCAGGTGGAACTATGGCTACACCTTC. Translating gives CASSSGRWNYGYTF.

The count of this clone is one. The chain links TRBV6-1 to TRBJ2-3; D gene uncertain. The V gene's germline CDR1 is MNHNS and CDR2 SASEGT. V lost 8 bases and J 4 bases, leaving 7 bases between the germline ends. This CDR3 region has 11 residues. CDR3 loop: CASARPDTQYF. CDR3 sequence (DNA): TGTGCCAGCGCCAGGCCAGATACGCAGTATTTT.

This chain connects TRBV4-2 to TRBJ2-3; D is perhaps TRBD2 (7 bases). The CDR3 has 13 amino acids. Germline values: CDR1 LGHNA, CDR2 YNFKEQ. V lost 4 bases to trimming and J lost 5 bases, with 10 bases between them. Written as DNA, the CDR3 is TGTGCCAGCAGCCGGGGAGGGGGAGATACGCAGTATTTT. Translated: CASSRGGGDTQYF.

A word on this clone: At one end, the junction sequence differs from germline, possibly due to a read error. The V and J genes are TRBV7-6 and TRBJ1-3, with TRBD1 identical over 8 bases. Germline V gene data show CDR1 as SGHVS and CDR2 as FNYEAQ. There are 15 residues in the CDR3. The CDR3 nucleotides are TGTGCCAGCAGCGTAGCACAGGGGGCTGGAAACACCATATATTTT. Translation: CASSVAQGAGNTIYF. Supplemented by reference TRBV7-6 and TRBJ1-3, the full variable domain reads GAGVSQSPRYKVTKRGQDVALRCDPISGHVSLYWYRQALGQGPEFLTYFNYEAQQDKSGLPNDRFSAERPEGSISTLTIQRTEQRDSAMYRCASSVAQGAGNTIYFGEGSWLTVV.

The rearrangement uses TRBV10-3 and TRBJ1-1, with a possible D match to TRBD1 (6 bases). This CDR3 is built from 14 residues. Deletions cut 3 bases from V and 1 base from J, with 9 bases between. CDR1 is ENHRY and CDR2 is SYGVKD in the germline V gene. Written as DNA, the CDR3 is TGTGCCATCAGTGAAATGGGACAGAACACTGAAGCTTTCTTT. Translation gives CAISEMGQNTEAFF.

This clone has only a few counts. The chain carries TRBV4-2 and TRBJ2-2, with TRBD2 matching 9 bases. This CDR3 has 17 amino acids. CDR1 is LGHNA, CDR2 YNFKEQ, per germline. Germline trimming cut 0 bases from V and 5 bases from J; bases unmatched to any gene: 7. CDR3 nucleotides: TGTGCCAGCAGCCAAGAAGTCCTAGCGGGGAGGACCGGGGAGCTGTTTTTT. Residues: CASSQEVLAGRTGELFF.

The chain is built from TRBV2 and TRBJ2-3, with 10 bases aligning to TRBD2. The CDR3 sequence is 19 residues long. Germline V lookup: CDR1 SNHLY, CDR2 FYNNEI. The V gene end was trimmed by 7 bases and the J gene end by 3 bases; junction bases not matched to a gene: 19. This CDR3 is CASNGTPGTGTSATDTQYF. As DNA, the CDR3 is TGTGCCAGCAACGGGACGCCAGGGACGGGGACTAGCGCAACAGATACGCAGTATTTT. Filled out from reference TRBV2 and TRBJ2-3, the complete variable domain reads EPEVTQTPSHQVTQMGQEVILRCVPISNHLYFYWYRQILGQKVEFLVSFYNNEISEKSEIFDDQFSVERPDGSNFTLKIRSTKLEDSAMYFCASNGTPGTGTSATDTQYFGPGTRLTVL.

The chain couples TRBV5-1 to TRBJ2-7, with 7 positions matching TRBD1. Germline loops: CDR1 SGHRS, CDR2 YFSETQ. The CDR3 covers 12 residues. The ends lost 2 bases at V and 6 bases at J; junction bases unmatched: 2. DNA of the CDR3: TGCGCCAGCAGCTTCGGACAGGTCGAGCAGTACTTC. It specifies CASSFGQVEQYF.